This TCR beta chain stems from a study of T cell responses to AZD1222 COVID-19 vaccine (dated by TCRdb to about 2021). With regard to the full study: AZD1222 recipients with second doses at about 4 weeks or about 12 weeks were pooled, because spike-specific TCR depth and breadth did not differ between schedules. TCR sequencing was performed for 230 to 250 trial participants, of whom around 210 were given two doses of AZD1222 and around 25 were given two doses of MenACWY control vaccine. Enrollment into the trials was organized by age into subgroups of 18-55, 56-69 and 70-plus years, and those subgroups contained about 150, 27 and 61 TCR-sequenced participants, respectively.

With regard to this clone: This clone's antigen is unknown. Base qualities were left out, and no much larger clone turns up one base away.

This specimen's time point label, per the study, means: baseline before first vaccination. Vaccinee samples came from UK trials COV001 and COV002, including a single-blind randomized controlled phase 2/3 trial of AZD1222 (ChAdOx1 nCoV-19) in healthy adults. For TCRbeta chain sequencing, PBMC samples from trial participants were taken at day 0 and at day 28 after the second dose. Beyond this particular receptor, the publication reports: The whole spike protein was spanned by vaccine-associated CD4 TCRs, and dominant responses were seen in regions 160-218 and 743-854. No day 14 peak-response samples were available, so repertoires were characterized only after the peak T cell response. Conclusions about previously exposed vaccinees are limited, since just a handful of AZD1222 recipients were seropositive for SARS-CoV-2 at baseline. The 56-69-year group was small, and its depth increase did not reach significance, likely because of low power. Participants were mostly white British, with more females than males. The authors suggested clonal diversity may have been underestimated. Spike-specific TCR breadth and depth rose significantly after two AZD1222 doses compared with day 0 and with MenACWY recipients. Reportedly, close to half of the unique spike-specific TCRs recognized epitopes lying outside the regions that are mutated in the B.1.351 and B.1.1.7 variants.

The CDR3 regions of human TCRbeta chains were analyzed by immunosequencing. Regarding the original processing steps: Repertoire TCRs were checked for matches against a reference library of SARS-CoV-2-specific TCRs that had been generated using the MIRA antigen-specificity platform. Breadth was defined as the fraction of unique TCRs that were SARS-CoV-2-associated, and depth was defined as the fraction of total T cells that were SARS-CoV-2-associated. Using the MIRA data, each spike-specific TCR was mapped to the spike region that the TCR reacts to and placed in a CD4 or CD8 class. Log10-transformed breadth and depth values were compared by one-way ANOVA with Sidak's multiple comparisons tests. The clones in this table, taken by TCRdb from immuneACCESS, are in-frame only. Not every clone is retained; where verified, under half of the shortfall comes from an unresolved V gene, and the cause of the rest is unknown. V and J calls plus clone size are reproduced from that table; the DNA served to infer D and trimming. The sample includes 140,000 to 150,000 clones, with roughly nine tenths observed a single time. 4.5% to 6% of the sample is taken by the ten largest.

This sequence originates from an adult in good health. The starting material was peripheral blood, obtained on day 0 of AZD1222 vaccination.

The nucleotides are TGTGCCAGCAAGCGGACAGGGGTAAACTATGGCTACACCTTC. This yields the protein CASKRTGVNYGYTF. The rearrangement combines TRBV6-5 with TRBJ1-2, and TRBD1 matches 9 of the central bases. The junction shows trimming of 7 bases on V and 2 bases on J, and the gene matches do not reach 5 bases of it. From its cysteine to its phenylalanine, the CDR3 spans 14 amino acids. The retained sequence is limited to the CDR3, 42 bases, with the frame set at the first base. Per the germline V gene, MNHEY is the CDR1 and SVGAGI is the CDR2.